These T cell receptor beta chains were read from a single sample in a study of T-cell reconstitution after alpha-beta-depleted transplantation in children. TCRdb re-called the PCR reads through MiXCR, storing one row per CDR3 protein. The sample has some 190,000 distinct CDR3 sequences; approximately 10% are singletons. The sample here was PBMCs, taken before TCRalphabeta/CD19-depleted stem cell transplant. Receptors were obtained from a boy aged 2-15 years with acute myeloid leukemia, due to receive a stem cell transplant. Both conserved end residues are part of each CDR3. The D gene is left open where the match is weak. Expanded clones are given a class, and other clones once, few, many or no size at all.

-,many,TRBJ1-1,TRBV25-1,TGTGCCAGCAGTGAATCACTCGGCATGAACACTGAAGCTTTCTTT,CASSESLGMNTEAFF
-,few,TRBJ2-6,TRBV3-1,TGTGCCAGCAGCTCCGGGGGGCAACCATCCACCTCTGGGGCCAACGTCCTGACTTTC,CASSSGGQPSTSGANVLTF
-,many,TRBJ2-1,TRBV2,TGTGCCAGCTACGGGGTGATATACAATGAGCAGTTCTTC,CASYGVIYNEQFF
TRBD1,many,TRBJ1-3,TRBV5-1,TGCGCCAGCAGCTCTACTTACGACAGGGTCTCTGGAAACACCATATATTTT,CASSSTYDRVSGNTIYF
TRBD2,-,TRBJ2-1,TRBV4-2,TGTGCCAGGAGCCCTGGGACCGGACTAGTGATCTACAATGAGCAGTTCTTC,CARSPGTGLVIYNEQFF
TRBD2,many,TRBJ2-2,TRBV20-1,TGCAGTGCCCCGTTGGGTCTAGCGGGTATCACCGGGGAGCTGTTTTTT,CSAPLGLAGITGELFF
-,-,TRBJ1-6,TRBV19,TGTGCCAGTAGCGACTTGGCCCGGAGCTCCTATAATTCACCCCTCCACTTT,CASSDLARSSYNSPLHF
-,many,TRBJ1-1,TRBV29-1,TGCAGCGTTCAGGGGAGCACTGAAGCTTTCTTT,CSVQGSTEAFF
TRBD2,many,TRBJ2-3,TRBV5-1,TGCGCCAGCAGCTCTAGCGGTCGGGGGACAGATACGCAGTATTTT,CASSSSGRGTDTQYF
-,many,TRBJ2-2,TRBV7-8,TGTGCCAGCAGCGTACCGCCCGAAAACACCGGGGAGCTGTTTTTT,CASSVPPENTGELFF
-,many,TRBJ1-5,TRBV6-5,TGTGCCAGCAGTTACTCGAGTAGGGGCAGCAATCAGCCCCAGCATTTT,CASSYSSRGSNQPQHF
-,many,TRBJ2-2,TRBV29-1,TGCAGCGTTGAAGAAGGGACCGGGGAGCTGTTTTTT,CSVEEGTGELFF
-,many,TRBJ2-5,TRBV12-3/TRBV12-4,TGTGCCAGCAGTTTAAGGAGGGAGACCCAGTACTTC,CASSLRRETQYF
-,many,TRBJ1-1,TRBV5-6,TGTGCCAGCAGCTCCAGGGTTGCCACTGAAGCTTTCTTT,CASSSRVATEAFF
TRBD1,many,TRBJ1-1,TRBV6-5,TGTGCCAGCAGTTACGTCGGACAGGGATTTGAAGCTTTCTTT,CASSYVGQGFEAFF
TRBD2,many,TRBJ2-1,TRBV7-9,TGTGCCAGCAGCTTAGATCTTGCGGGGGGGCCTGGGTTCTTC,CASSLDLAGGPGFF
TRBD2,many,TRBJ2-3,TRBV7-2,TGTGCCAGCAGCTTGGGACTAGCGTCCCGTGATACGCAGTATTTT,CASSLGLASRDTQYF
-,many,TRBJ1-3,TRBV27,TGTGCCAGCAGTCGATACTCTGGAAACACCATATATTTT,CASSRYSGNTIYF
TRBD1,many,TRBJ1-3,TRBV29-1,TGCAGCGTCGTACCGGGACAGGGGAGAGATAGCTCTGGAAACACCATATATTTT,CSVVPGQGRDSSGNTIYF
TRBD1,many,TRBJ1-1,TRBV20-1,TGCAGTGCTAGTACCGACAGGGTCACTGAAGCTTTCTTT,CSASTDRVTEAFF
TRBD1,-,TRBJ1-4,TRBV6-1,TGTGCCAGCAGTGTCAGGGACAGAACTAATGAAAAACTGTTTTTT,CASSVRDRTNEKLFF
TRBD2,many,TRBJ2-7,TRBV3-1,TGTGCCAGCAGCCTAACGGGGACTAGCGGGAACGAGCAGTACTTC,CASSLTGTSGNEQYF
-,many,TRBJ2-3,TRBV5-6,TGTGCCAGCAGCTTGAATAGGAGGGCAGATACGCAGTATTTT,CASSLNRRADTQYF
TRBD2,many,TRBJ2-5,TRBV5-1,TGCGCCAGCAGCTTGGTACCTAGCGGGTGGGAGCGACAAGAGACCCAGTACTTC,CASSLVPSGWERQETQYF
TRBD2,many,TRBJ2-7,TRBV27,TGTGCCAGCAGTCAGACTAGCGGGAGGGGTGAGCAGTACTTC,CASSQTSGRGEQYF
-,many,TRBJ2-3,TRBV5-1,TGCGCCAGCAGCCCCGGACGGACCACAGATACGCAGTATTTT,CASSPGRTTDTQYF
TRBD2,-,TRBJ2-1,TRBV3-1,TGTGCCTCCACCCAGGGACTAGCGGGGGCGCATGAGCAGTTCTTC,CASTQGLAGAHEQFF
-,many,TRBJ1-1,TRBV6-5,TGTGCCAGCAGTTCACGGCATGGGGGGAACACTGAAGCTTTCTTT,CASSSRHGGNTEAFF
-,-,TRBJ1-6,TRBV20-1,TGCAGTGCTAGCCCACCGACAGACCGTTTGGATTCACCCCTCCACTTT,CSASPPTDRLDSPLHF
-,many,TRBJ2-5,TRBV6-1,TGTGCCAGTTCCCCCCGTACTAGATTCCAGGAGACCCAGTACTTC,CASSPRTRFQETQYF
TRBD2,many,TRBJ2-1,TRBV4-1,TGCGCCAGCAGCCCTCTTGCTAGCGGGAGTTACAATGAGCAGTTCTTC,CASSPLASGSYNEQFF
-,many,TRBJ2-6,TRBV6-1,TGTGCCAGCAGGAGGACCTCTGGGGCCAACGTCCTGACTTTC,CASRRTSGANVLTF
-,many,TRBJ2-7,TRBV12-3/TRBV12-4,TGTGCCAGCGCCGTAGGGATTTCCTACGAGCAGTACTTC,CASAVGISYEQYF
-,many,TRBJ1-1,TRBV12-3/TRBV12-4,TGTGCCAGCAGTTTAGACGGGGGAGGGAACACTGAAGCTTTCTTT,CASSLDGGGNTEAFF
-,many,TRBJ1-1,TRBV20-1,TGCAGTGCGAGAGGACAGCCAGTAGCTGAAGCTTTCTTT,CSARGQPVAEAFF
TRBD2,many,TRBJ2-2,TRBV5-1,TGCGCCAGCAGCGGCTGGGGACTAGGGGAAAACACCGGGGAGCTGTTTTTT,CASSGWGLGENTGELFF
-,many,TRBJ2-5,TRBV7-8,TGTGCCAGCAGCTTATTCAGGATCCAAGAGACCCAGTACTTC,CASSLFRIQETQYF
-,many,TRBJ2-5,TRBV27,TGTGCCAGCTCGGGACCTGCACAAGAGACCCAGTACTTC,CASSGPAQETQYF
-,many,TRBJ2-3,TRBV20-1,TGCAGTGCTAGAGATGGGTACACAGATACGCAGTATTTT,CSARDGYTDTQYF
-,many,TRBJ1-5,TRBV6-5,TGTGCCAGCAGTTACGTGGATAGCAATCAGCCCCAGCATTTT,CASSYVDSNQPQHF
-,many,TRBJ2-4,TRBV7-3,TGTGCCAGCAGCTTAACGATGGACGACTCCCTTCAGTACTTC,CASSLTMDDSLQYF
TRBD2,-,TRBJ2-3,TRBV6-6,TGTGCCAGCAATCCTCTAGCGGGAGACACAGATACGCAGTATTTT,CASNPLAGDTDTQYF
-,few,TRBJ2-5,TRBV5-2,TGTGCCAGCAGCTTAAGGAGCGCGTTTGGAGGGACAGTTTCCGAGACCCAGTACTTC,CASSLRSAFGGTVSETQYF
TRBD2,many,TRBJ2-3,TRBV7-2,TGTGCCAGCAGCTTAGCACGACTAGCGGGAATCACAGATACGCAGTATTTT,CASSLARLAGITDTQYF
-,many,TRBJ2-7,TRBV3-1,TGTGCCAGCAGCCAAGCGGGCGCTTCCTACGAGCAGTACTTC,CASSQAGASYEQYF
TRBD2,many,TRBJ2-2,TRBV5-1,TGCGCCAGCAGGGAGCCTAGCGGGCCGAACACCGGGGAGCTGTTTTTT,CASREPSGPNTGELFF
TRBD1,many,TRBJ1-1,TRBV12-3/TRBV12-4,TGTGCCAGCAGTTTGAACAGGGGGCTTTTGAACACTGAAGCTTTCTTT,CASSLNRGLLNTEAFF
-,many,TRBJ2-2,TRBV7-3,TGTGCCAGCAGCTCTATGGACCCGAACACCGGGGAGCTGTTTTTT,CASSSMDPNTGELFF
-,-,TRBJ2-1,TRBV25-1,TGTGCCAGCAGTCCTGGGACTGGCAATTACAATGAGCAGTTCTTC,CASSPGTGNYNEQFF
-,many,TRBJ1-5,TRBV28,TGTGCCAGCACCGATAGCCGGGCCCTAAATCAGCCTCAGCATTTT,CASTDSRALNQPQHF
-,many,TRBJ1-1,TRBV27,TGTGCCAGCAGACCTGCCGGGATGCTCCTCGGGGCTGAAGCTTTCTTT,CASRPAGMLLGAEAFF
-,-,TRBJ1-1,TRBV12-5,TGTGCTAGTGGTTTGGTGGGGACATCGCTGAACACTGAAGCTTTCTTT,CASGLVGTSLNTEAFF
-,many,TRBJ2-4,TRBV5-5,TGTGCCAGCAGCTTGGAAGGGGATTCGCAAAACATTCAGTACTTC,CASSLEGDSQNIQYF
-,many,TRBJ2-3,TRBV7-3,TGTGCCAGCAGCCGAAGCGGGAGCACAGATACGCAGTATTTT,CASSRSGSTDTQYF
-,-,TRBJ1-1,TRBV10-3,TGTGCCATCAGACGGACGGAGGGGACTGAAGCTTTCTTT,CAIRRTEGTEAFF